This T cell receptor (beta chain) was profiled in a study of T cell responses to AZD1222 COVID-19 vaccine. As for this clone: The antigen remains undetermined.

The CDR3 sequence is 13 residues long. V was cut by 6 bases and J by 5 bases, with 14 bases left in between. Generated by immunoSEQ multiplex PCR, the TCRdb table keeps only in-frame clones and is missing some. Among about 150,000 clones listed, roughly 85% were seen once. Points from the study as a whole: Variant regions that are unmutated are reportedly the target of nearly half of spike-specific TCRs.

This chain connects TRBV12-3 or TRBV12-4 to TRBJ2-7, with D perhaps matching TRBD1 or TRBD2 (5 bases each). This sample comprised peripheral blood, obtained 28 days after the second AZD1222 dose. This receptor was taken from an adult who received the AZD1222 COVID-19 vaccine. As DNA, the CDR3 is TGTGCCAGCAGCCCGGGACCACAGAACGAGCAGTACTTC. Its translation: CASSPGPQNEQYF.